These 18 T cell receptor beta chains were sequenced from one sample in a study of blood T cell repertoires in COVID-19. Clones were sequenced by immunoSEQ multiplex PCR, and TCRdb holds only the in-frame ones, with some missing. The sample shows approximately 82,000 clones, about 89% of them seen only once. The sequencing input was PBMCs or T cells enriched from blood (not recorded which). These receptors all stem from a woman between 50 and 59 years old with acute COVID-19.

The chain recombines TRBV7-8 with TRBJ2-1; 8 nucleotides line up with TRBD1. Trimming at V came to 5 bases and at J to 3 bases, leaving 6 bases not matched to a gene. The CDR3 extends over 15 amino acids. Germline-derived CDR1 and CDR2 are SGHVS and FQNEAQ. The CDR3 DNA sequence: TGTGCCAGCAGCGCTACAGGGGGAAGCTACAATGAGCAGTTCTTC. Protein: CASSATGGSYNEQFF.

The chain is built from TRBV6-5 and TRBJ1-1; D not certain. The ends were cut back, 2 bases at V and 5 bases at J, with 15 bases in the middle. This CDR3 region has 15 residues. Germline CDR1 reads MNHEY; CDR2 reads SVGAGI. The CDR3 coding sequence is TGTGCCAGCAGTTACCCTTCCGGAACGGGGACTGAAGCTTTCTTT. Amino acids: CASSYPSGTGTEAFF.

The chain joins TRBV11-3 to TRBJ2-5; 10 bases map to TRBD1. Germline V gene lookup returns CDR1 SGHNT and CDR2 YENEEA. The V and J ends lost 4 bases and 8 bases, in that order; junction bases with no gene match: 10. This CDR3 region has 15 residues. CDR3 nucleotides: TGTGCCAGCAGCTCCCGGCGAGGACAGGGGGGAACCCAGTACTTC. Protein sequence: CASSSRRGQGGTQYF. Drawing the rest from reference TRBV11-3 and TRBJ2-5, the complete variable domain is EAGVVQSPRYKIIEKKQPVAFWCNPISGHNTLYWYLQNLGQGPELLIRYENEEAVDDSQLPKDRFSAERLKGVDSTLKIQPAELGDSAVYLCASSSRRGQGGTQYFGPGTRLLVL.

The V and J genes are TRBV11-2 and TRBJ2-3, with TRBD2 as a possible D gene (6 bases). The V end lost 1 base, the J end lost 6 bases, and 14 bases lay between the germline ends. This CDR3 comprises 15 residues. Germline CDR1 is SGHAT and CDR2 is FQNNGV. Written as DNA, the CDR3 is TGTGCCAGCAGCTTAGGGAGTGGGACTTCGGATACGCAGTATTTT. Translating gives CASSLGSGTSDTQYF.

The chain recombines TRBV4-3 with TRBJ2-1; D is perhaps TRBD2 (6 bases). CDR1 is LGHNA and CDR2 is YSLEER in the germline V gene. Between the trimmed V and J ends, which lost 1 base and 5 bases, there was a span of 9 bases. The CDR3 spans 14 residues. In DNA form, the CDR3 reads TGCGCCAGCAGCCAAGTACTAGCTAACAATGAGCAGTTCTTC. Protein product: CASSQVLANNEQFF.

V and J are TRBV4-1 and TRBJ2-4; D possibly corresponds to TRBD1 (5 bases). The CDR3 is made up of 15 amino acids. The V end lost 0 bases, the J end lost 9 bases, and 15 bases lay between the germline ends. In germline, CDR1 is MGHRA, CDR2 YSYEKL. The CDR3 reads CASSQDTATARIQYF. The DNA of the CDR3 is TGCGCCAGCAGCCAAGACACGGCGACAGCCCGCATTCAGTACTTC.

This clone was detected only a few times. The chain carries TRBV6-5 and TRBJ1-3; no firm D call. Trimming removed 5 bases at V and 2 bases at J, with 7 bases between. The CDR3 sequence is 13 residues long. The germline CDR1 and CDR2 sequences are MNHEY and SVGAGI. The CDR3 reads CASSRPPGNTIYF. DNA of the CDR3: TGTGCCAGCAGTCGTCCTCCTGGAAACACCATATATTTT.

The CDR3 loop is CASSPTGDEGQPQHF. CDR3 DNA sequence: TGTGCCAGCAGCCCTACAGGGGATGAGGGTCAGCCCCAGCATTTT. The chain combines TRBV7-2 with TRBJ1-5; 7 bases map to TRBD1. The CDR3 loop spans 15 amino acids. Germline CDR1 is SGHTA and CDR2 is FQGNSA. The V and J ends lost 5 bases and 6 bases, in that order; junction bases with no gene match: 10.

This clone was recorded once. The chain joins TRBV15 to TRBJ1-3; no reliable D call. CDR1 and CDR2 from the germline V gene are LNHNV and YYDKDF (reference sequence). The CDR3 sequence is 15 residues long. Trimming cost V 1 base and J 4 bases, with 11 bases left between them. CDR3: CATSRVVVTGNTIYF. CDR3 DNA sequence: TGTGCCACCAGCAGAGTAGTGGTTACGGGAAACACCATATATTTT.

V usage is TRBV6-5 and J usage is TRBJ2-7; D may be TRBD2 (6 bases). Germline V CDR1 and CDR2: MNHEY, SVGAGI. Trimming removed 0 bases from V and 2 bases from J, with 14 bases in between. CDR3 length equals 16 residues. In DNA form, the CDR3 reads TGTGCCAGCAGTTACTCTGTGGGAGGCGCGACCTACGAGCAGTACTTC. The encoded protein is CASSYSVGGATYEQYF.

This clone has only one observation. The CDR3: CASSLVGGGYGYTF. Written as DNA, the CDR3 is TGTGCCAGCAGCCTCGTAGGGGGCGGCTATGGCTACACCTTC. The gene calls are TRBV6-2 or TRBV6-3 and TRBJ1-2; 7 bases match TRBD1. CDR1 is MNHEY, CDR2 SVGEGT, per germline. CDR3 size: 14 residues. Trimming cost V 6 bases and J 4 bases; bases outside gene matches: 8.

This clone has just one count. The chain couples TRBV3-1 (or the pseudogene TRBV3-2) to TRBJ2-5; 9 bases line up with TRBD2. V was pared by 0 bases and J by 4 bases, with 9 bases of the junction left unmatched. The CDR3 runs 17 residues. Per the germline V gene, CDR1 is LGHDT and CDR2 is YNNKEL (reference sequence). CDR3 DNA sequence: TGTGCCAGCAGCCAAGACGCAAGGGCGGGAGGGGGAGAGACCCAGTACTTC. Translation: CASSQDARAGGGETQYF.

The rearrangement joins TRBV19 to TRBJ1-1; TRBD1 is a possible D gene (6 bases). CDR3 length equals 17 residues. Germline values: CDR1 LNHDA, CDR2 SQIVND (reference sequence). The V end lost 6 bases, the J end lost 1 base, and 21 bases lay between the germline ends. This CDR3 reads CASRAPDTGSANTEAFF. Here the CDR3 DNA reads TGTGCCAGTAGGGCCCCCGATACAGGGAGCGCGAACACTGAAGCTTTCTTT. Based on the CDR3 plus reference TRBV19 and TRBJ1-1, the full variable domain is DGGITQSPKYLFRKEGQNVTLSCEQNLNHDAMYWYRQDPGQGLRLIYYSQIVNDFQKGDIAEGYSVSREKKESFPLTVTSAQKNPTAFYLCASRAPDTGSANTEAFFGQGTRLTVV.

This sequence joins TRBV19 and TRBJ1-1, with 10 bases identical to TRBD1. Germline V gene sequence: CDR1 LNHDA, CDR2 SQIVND (reference sequence). The J segment lost 6 bases and the V segment lost 4 bases, leaving 11 bases of the junction unmatched. The CDR3 covers 16 residues. This CDR3 reads CASSTTWDRGYAEAFF. In nucleotides, the CDR3 is TGTGCCAGTAGTACCACCTGGGACAGGGGATACGCTGAAGCTTTCTTT. The whole variable domain, filled in from reference TRBV19 and TRBJ1-1, reads DGGITQSPKYLFRKEGQNVTLSCEQNLNHDAMYWYRQDPGQGLRLIYYSQIVNDFQKGDIAEGYSVSREKKESFPLTVTSAQKNPTAFYLCASSTTWDRGYAEAFFGQGTRLTVV.

The V gene is TRBV24-1, the J gene TRBJ2-1; 9 bases map to TRBD2. V shed 5 bases, J shed 8 bases, and the junction held 12 bases outside the gene matches. The CDR3 totals 16 residues. The germline CDR1 and CDR2 sequences are KGHDR and SFDVKD. CDR3 DNA sequence: TGTGCCACCAGTGCCCCGAGGGGCGGGAGGGCCGATGAGCAGTTCTTC. As protein: CATSAPRGGRADEQFF.

This clone was recorded a few times. The chain combines TRBV11-3 with TRBJ2-1; 9 bases are shared with TRBD2. Trimming removed 6 bases from V and 8 bases from J; junction bases left unmatched: 14. The V gene's germline CDR1 is SGHNT and CDR2 YENEEA. The length of the CDR3 is 16 residues. The CDR3 loop is CASSQGRREGLDEQFF. The CDR3 DNA follows: TGTGCCAGCAGTCAAGGGCGGCGGGAGGGCCTCGATGAGCAGTTCTTC.

The rearrangement uses TRBV29-1 and TRBJ1-1, with 7 bases matching TRBD1. Germline loops: CDR1 SQVTM, CDR2 ANQGSEA. V shed 7 bases, J shed 9 bases, and the junction held 8 bases outside the gene matches. The CDR3 loop spans 11 amino acids. CDR3 sequence (DNA): TGCAGCGGCCGGACAGGAGACAAAGCTTTCTTT. Translation gives CSGRTGDKAFF.

The rearrangement links TRBV24-1 to TRBJ2-1, with 10 bases that match TRBD1. The junction had 4 bases not matched to a gene; V was cut back by 1 base and J by 8 bases. The V gene's germline CDR1 is KGHDR and CDR2 SFDVKD. The CDR3 consists of 15 residues. Here the CDR3 reads CATSDLGTGDDEQFF. CDR3 bases: TGTGCCACCAGTGATTTAGGGACAGGGGACGATGAGCAGTTCTTC.